The 12 T cell receptor beta chains below were found in one sample sequenced in a study of blood T cell repertoires in COVID-19. The method was immunoSEQ multiplex PCR; TCRdb's version includes in-frame clones alone and lacks a portion of them. Of about 120,000 clones in the sample, more than 85% were seen once. The sequencing sample was made of peripheral blood. These receptors came from a human donor with acute or convalescent COVID-19. The donor label of this sample is uncertain.

The chain couples TRBV5-1 to TRBJ2-3; 14 nucleotides match TRBD2. The length of the CDR3 is 17 residues. Trimming cost V 4 bases and J 6 bases; bases outside gene matches: 10. Per germline, CDR1 SGHRS and CDR2 YFSETQ. The CDR3 region is CASSPLGGLAGVDTQYF. The CDR3 bases are TGCGCCAGCAGCCCCCTCGGGGGACTAGCGGGAGTTGATACGCAGTATTTT.

This sequence joins TRBV7-2 and TRBJ2-3; a possible D gene is TRBD2 (7 bases). CDR1 is SGHTA, CDR2 FQGNSA, per germline. V shed 3 bases and J shed 2 bases, with 12 bases lying between them. The CDR3 is 15 residues long. The CDR3 loop reads CASSFGGPYTDTQYF. The CDR3 nucleotides are TGTGCCAGCAGCTTCGGGGGGCCCTACACAGATACGCAGTATTTT.

V is TRBV5-1 and J is TRBJ2-1; tentatively, D is TRBD1 (6 bases). The CDR3 covers 14 residues. Germline loops: CDR1 SGHRS, CDR2 YFSETQ. Trimming took 3 bases from V and 7 from J, leaving 14 bases between them. CDR3 residues: CASSSAPQGNEQFF. CDR3 in DNA: TGCGCCAGCAGCTCCGCTCCACAGGGAAATGAGCAGTTCTTC.

The rearrangement joins TRBV7-2 to TRBJ1-3; no reliable D call. This CDR3 has 14 residues. V was shortened by 1 base and J by 4 bases, with 8 bases between the two germline ends. Germline assignment: CDR1 SGHTA and CDR2 FQGNSA. For the CDR3, the DNA is TGTGCCAGCAGCTTAGTAAACAGAGGAAACACCATATATTTT. As protein: CASSLVNRGNTIYF.

The chain employs TRBV4-3 and TRBJ2-1; TRBD2 agrees at 9 bases. Trimming removed 3 bases from V and 3 bases from J; junction bases left unmatched: 3. Germline values: CDR1 LGHNA, CDR2 YSLEER. CDR3 length: 15 residues. The CDR3 bases are TGCGCCAGCAGCCAGACTAGCGGATTCTACAATGAGCAGTTCTTC. Residues: CASSQTSGFYNEQFF.

This chain joins TRBV13 and TRBJ2-1, with TRBD2 identical over 10 bases. Germline V gene lookup returns CDR1 PRHDT and CDR2 FYEKMQ (reference sequence). V shed 8 bases, J shed 5 bases, and the junction held 6 bases outside the gene matches. The CDR3 spans 14 residues. This CDR3 reads CASLGLAGDNEQFF. Written as DNA, the CDR3 is TGTGCCAGCCTCGGGCTAGCGGGAGACAATGAGCAGTTCTTC.

The chain employs TRBV19 and TRBJ2-1; 14 bases are shared with TRBD2. The CDR3 totals 18 residues. V gave up 1 base and J gave up 7 bases; unmatched junction bases: 9. Germline lookup yields CDR1 LNHDA and CDR2 SQIVND (reference sequence). CDR3 in DNA: TGTGCCAGTAGTATAGCCCCGGGGACTAGCGGGAGAGGGAATGAGCAGTTCTTC. As protein: CASSIAPGTSGRGNEQFF.

V gene TRBV6-6 combines with J gene TRBJ1-1, with a possible D match to TRBD1 (5 bases). The CDR3 extends over 12 amino acids. V was cut by 6 bases and J by 7 bases, with 12 bases left in between. The V gene's germline CDR1 is MNHNY and CDR2 SVGAGI (reference sequence). CDR3 sequence: CASSTPGHEAFF. The DNA of the CDR3 is TGTGCCAGCAGCACTCCCGGACATGAAGCTTTCTTT.

This chain links TRBV18 with TRBJ2-2, with D unclear. The CDR3 covers 14 residues. Germline CDR1 and CDR2: KGHSH and LQKENI. V lost 2 bases, J lost 5 bases, and 9 bases lay in between. The CDR3 sequence: CASSPNQLTGELFF. CDR3 nucleotides: TGTGCCAGCTCACCAAACCAGTTAACCGGGGAGCTGTTTTTT.

In nucleotides, the CDR3 is TGTGCCAGCAGTTCCGGGACTAGTGGGGAGCTGTTTTTT. Its translation is CASSSGTSGELFF. The chain recombines TRBV28 with TRBJ2-2; TRBD2 agrees at 8 bases. Germline V gene data show CDR1 as MDHEN and CDR2 as SYDVKM. The V and J ends lost 4 bases and 8 bases, in that order; junction bases with no gene match: 3. The CDR3 is 13 residues long.

This clone was found a few times. Additional DNA sequences in this sample encode the identical CDR3. The chain recombines TRBV5-1 with TRBJ1-2; the D gene is possibly TRBD1 (6 bases). CDR3 size: 14 residues. Germline V lookup: CDR1 SGHRS, CDR2 YFSETQ. Deletions cut 0 bases from V and 2 bases from J, with 8 bases between. This CDR3 reads CASSLGQANYGYTF. CDR3 nucleotides: TGCGCCAGCAGCTTGGGACAGGCCAACTATGGCTACACCTTC.

The rearrangement joins TRBV27 to TRBJ2-2; D gene unclear. Trimming cost V 8 bases and J 6 bases, with 16 bases left between them. CDR1 is MNHEY, CDR2 SMNVEV, per germline (reference sequence). The CDR3 extends over 14 amino acids. The CDR3 here is CASLRNSQAGELFF. The CDR3 nucleotides read TGTGCCAGCCTACGGAACAGTCAGGCCGGGGAGCTGTTTTTT.